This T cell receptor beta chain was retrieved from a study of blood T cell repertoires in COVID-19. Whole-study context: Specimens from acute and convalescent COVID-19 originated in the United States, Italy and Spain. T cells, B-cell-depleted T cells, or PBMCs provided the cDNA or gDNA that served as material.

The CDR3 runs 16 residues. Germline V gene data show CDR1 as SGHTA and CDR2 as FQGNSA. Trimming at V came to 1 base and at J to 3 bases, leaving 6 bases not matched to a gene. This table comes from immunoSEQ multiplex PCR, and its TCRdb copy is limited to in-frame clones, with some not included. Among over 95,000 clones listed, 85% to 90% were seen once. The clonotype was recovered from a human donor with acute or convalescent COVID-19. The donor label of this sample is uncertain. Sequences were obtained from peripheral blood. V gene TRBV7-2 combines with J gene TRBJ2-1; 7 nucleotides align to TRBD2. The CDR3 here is CASSLGVGGFYNEQFF. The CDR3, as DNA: TGTGCCAGCAGCTTAGGGGTGGGAGGGTTCTACAATGAGCAGTTCTTC.